This record covers a single T cell receptor beta chain. This clone has more than one count but fewer than ten. Its binding antigen is unknown. Per-nucleotide qualities are absent, and no much larger clonotype sits a single base away. This sample was included in a study of blood T cell repertoires in COVID-19 (dated by TCRdb to the early 2020s). The study in broad terms: The collaborator samples originated in the United States, Italy and Spain and spanned the acute and convalescent phases of COVID-19. Where available, HLA class I and class II types were obtained from metadata supplied by the sample provider rather than from assay-based typing. A freely available public database, intended as a resource for researchers studying the immune response to SARS-CoV-2, is where the repertoires were released. Sample metadata almost always included a de-identified subject ID, COVID-19 status, age in years and sex. Subjects who had been exposed to COVID-19, were actively infected with it, or had recovered from it provided the deeply sampled blood TCRbeta repertoires that made up the dataset. The samples were drawn from the first 160 participants of the ongoing ImmuneRACE study and from 1,254 subjects provided by 6 global collaborators. The prospective study material was composed of cDNA or gDNA derived from T cells, B-cell-depleted T cells, or PBMCs.

Deletion took 3 bases off V and 5 bases off J, with a span of 8 bases between the germline ends. Reading the germline V gene gives CDR1 SGHNT and CDR2 YENEEA. Including cysteine and phenylalanine, the CDR3 has 14 amino acids. Only the CDR3 region is kept as DNA, spanning 42 bases read in frame from base 1. TCRbeta CDR3 regions were amplified from genomic DNA by means of the immunoSEQ Assay, a bias-controlled multiplex PCR. The original pipeline was this. The number of nucleated cells in each sample was estimated from the amplification of reference gene primers within the assay. To quantify the absolute abundance of each unique TCRbeta CDR3 rearrangement, sequence reads were collapsed and filtered. For each sample, productive Simpson clonality was calculated as the square root of Simpson's diversity index across productive rearrangements. TCRdb holds this immuneACCESS table with in-frame rearrangements only. Some clones are missing; in checked studies, unresolved V genes explain under half, and the rest has no known cause. The V and J calls and the clone size are those of that table, but D and trimming were determined from the DNA. This sample is represented by 60,000 to 80,000 clones; approximately 90% of them were singletons. The ten largest clones take up approximately 20% of the sample.

Summary of the overall study and its limitations: How much clinical and demographic metadata was included differed by source and by participant, and the metadata was provided uncurated.

One collaborating source in Seattle enrolled patients during active infection and followed them longitudinally through the course of disease. The collaborating institutions used their own protocols to collect whole blood in K2EDTA tubes. For TCRbeta analysis, collaborators shipped samples in one of three forms: frozen whole blood, isolated PBMCs, or DNA extracted from either of those sample types. This clonotype was sampled from a woman in her sixties with COVID-19, enrolled during active disease. The chain is encoded by TRBV11-3 joined to TRBJ1-6; TRBD1 is possibly the D segment (5 matching bases). The sequencing sample was made of peripheral blood. The CDR3 loop reads CASSFRGNNSPLHF. The nucleotide sequence is TGTGCCAGCAGCTTTCGGGGGAATAATTCACCCCTCCACTTT.